This T cell receptor (beta chain) derives from a study of shared clonotypes between healthy human individuals. Study-level information: Every donor yielded three CD4 naive, three CD4 memory, two CD8 naive and one CD8 memory plate.

Study-level results: Generation probabilities were higher for clonotypes shared across all four sorted-subset donors than for unshared ones. A handful of donors showed sharing of around 5.3% of naive CD4 clonotypes.

Measured with immunoSEQ multiplex PCR; TCRdb has only the in-frame clones, and not every one. Altogether roughly 1,800,000 clones are present, roughly 94% being singletons, with the ten largest covering 0.95% to 1.5%. This CDR3 is 14 amino acids long. With 2 bases removed from V and 5 bases from J, the gap between germline ends came to 12 bases. The germline V gene has CDR1 MNHEY and CDR2 SVGAGI. Comments on this clone: Its antigen remains unknown.

The naive CD8 fraction comprised CD45RO-negative cells positively selected for CCR7 and excluded terminally differentiated effector memory CD45RA+ cells. The material sequenced was naive CD8+ T cells sorted from blood. V is TRBV6-5 and J is TRBJ2-5, with D perhaps matching TRBD2 (6 bases). The clonotype was recovered from a man aged 18 to 29 in good health. The DNA of the CDR3 is TGTGCCAGCAGTTACGTTGGAGGGATGGAGACCCAGTACTTC. It is translated as CASSYVGGMETQYF.